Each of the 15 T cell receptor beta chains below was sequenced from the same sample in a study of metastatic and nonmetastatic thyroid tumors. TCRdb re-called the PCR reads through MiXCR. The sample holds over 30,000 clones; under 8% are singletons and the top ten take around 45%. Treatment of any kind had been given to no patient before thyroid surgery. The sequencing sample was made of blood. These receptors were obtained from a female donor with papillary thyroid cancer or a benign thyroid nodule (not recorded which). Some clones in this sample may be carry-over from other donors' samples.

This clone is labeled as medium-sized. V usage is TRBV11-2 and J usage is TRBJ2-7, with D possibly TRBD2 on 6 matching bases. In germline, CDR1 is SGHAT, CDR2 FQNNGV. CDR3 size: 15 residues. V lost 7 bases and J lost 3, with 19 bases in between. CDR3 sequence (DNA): TGTGCCAGCACATCACCCTTGGGACTGTTCTACGAGCAGTACTTC. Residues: CASTSPLGLFYEQYF.

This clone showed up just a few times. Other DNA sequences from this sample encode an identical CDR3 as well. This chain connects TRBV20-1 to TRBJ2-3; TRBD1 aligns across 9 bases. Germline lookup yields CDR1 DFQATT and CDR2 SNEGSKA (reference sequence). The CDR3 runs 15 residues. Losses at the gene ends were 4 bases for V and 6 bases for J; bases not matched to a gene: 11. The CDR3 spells CSATGRDRVSDTQYF. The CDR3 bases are TGCAGTGCTACCGGCCGGGACAGGGTGTCGGATACGCAGTATTTT.

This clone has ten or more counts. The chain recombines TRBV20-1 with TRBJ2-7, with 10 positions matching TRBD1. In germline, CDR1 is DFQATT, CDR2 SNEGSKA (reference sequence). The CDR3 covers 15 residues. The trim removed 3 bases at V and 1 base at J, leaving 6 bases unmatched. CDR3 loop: CSASRDRGGSYEQYF. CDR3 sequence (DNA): TGCAGTGCTAGTAGGGACAGGGGTGGATCCTACGAGCAGTACTTC.

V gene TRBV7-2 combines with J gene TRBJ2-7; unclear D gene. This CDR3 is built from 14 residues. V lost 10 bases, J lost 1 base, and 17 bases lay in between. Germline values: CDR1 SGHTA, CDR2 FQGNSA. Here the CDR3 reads CAIIRNPRSYEQYF. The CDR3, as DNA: TGTGCCATCATCCGTAATCCGCGTTCCTACGAGCAGTACTTC.

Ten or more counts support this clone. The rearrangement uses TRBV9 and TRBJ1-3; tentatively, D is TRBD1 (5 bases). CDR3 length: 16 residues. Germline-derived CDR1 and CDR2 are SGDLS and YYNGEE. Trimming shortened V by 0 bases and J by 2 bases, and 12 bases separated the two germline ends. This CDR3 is CASSVEVGTAGNTIYF. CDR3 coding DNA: TGTGCCAGCAGCGTAGAGGTGGGGACTGCTGGAAACACCATATATTTT.

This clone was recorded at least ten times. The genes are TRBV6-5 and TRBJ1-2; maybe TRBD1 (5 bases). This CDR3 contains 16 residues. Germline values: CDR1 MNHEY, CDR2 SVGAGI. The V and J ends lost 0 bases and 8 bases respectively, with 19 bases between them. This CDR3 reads CASSYSAQGLASGYTF. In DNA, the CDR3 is TGTGCCAGCAGTTACTCCGCCCAGGGCCTCGCGAGCGGCTACACCTTC.

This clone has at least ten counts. For the CDR3, the DNA is TGTGCCTGGAGAGGTTCTTTAGGCAGGGCAACCGGGGAGCTGTTTTTT. As protein: CAWRGSLGRATGELFF. The genes are TRBV30 and TRBJ2-2; TRBD1 might be the D (5 bases). With 3 bases removed from V and 5 bases from J, the gap between germline ends came to 19 bases. The CDR3 loop spans 16 amino acids. CDR1 and CDR2 (germline): GTSNPN, SVGIG (reference sequence).

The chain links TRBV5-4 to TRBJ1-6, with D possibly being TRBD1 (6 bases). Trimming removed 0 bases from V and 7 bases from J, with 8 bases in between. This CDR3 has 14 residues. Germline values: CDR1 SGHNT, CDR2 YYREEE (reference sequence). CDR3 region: CASSLERGNSPLHF. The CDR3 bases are TGTGCCAGCAGCTTGGAGAGGGGGAATTCACCCCTCCACTTT.

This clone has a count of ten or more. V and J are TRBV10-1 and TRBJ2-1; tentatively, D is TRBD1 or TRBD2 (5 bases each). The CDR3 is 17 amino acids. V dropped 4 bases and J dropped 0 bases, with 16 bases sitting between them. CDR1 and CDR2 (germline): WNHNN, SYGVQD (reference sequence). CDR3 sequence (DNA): TGCGCCAGCAGTGGGGACCTGGGGGAGCCCTCCTACAATGAGCAGTTCTTC. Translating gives CASSGDLGEPSYNEQFF.

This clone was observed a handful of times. The CDR3 DNA follows: TGCAGTGCTAGAGAAGGGGTCAGTTTCCTAGGAGCCAAAAACATTCAGTACTTC. As protein: CSAREGVSFLGAKNIQYF. The chain has TRBV20-1 and TRBJ2-4; the D gene is possibly TRBD1 (5 bases). The CDR3 consists of 18 residues. V lost 0 bases to trimming and J lost 0 bases, with 18 bases between them. Germline V gene sequence: CDR1 DFQATT, CDR2 SNEGSKA (reference sequence).

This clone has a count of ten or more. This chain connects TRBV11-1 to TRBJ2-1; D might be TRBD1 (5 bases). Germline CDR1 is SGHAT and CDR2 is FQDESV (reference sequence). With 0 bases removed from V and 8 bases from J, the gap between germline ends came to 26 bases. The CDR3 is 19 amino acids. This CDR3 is CASSLASIGKGRTYHEQFF. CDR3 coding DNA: TGTGCCAGCAGCTTAGCGTCCATTGGGAAGGGGCGGACATACCATGAGCAGTTCTTC. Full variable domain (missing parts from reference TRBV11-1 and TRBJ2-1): EAEVAQSPRYKITEKSQAVAFWCDPISGHATLYWYRQILGQGPELLVQFQDESVVDDSQLPKDRFSAERLKGVDSTLKIQPAELGDSAMYLCASSLASIGKGRTYHEQFFGPGTRLTVL.

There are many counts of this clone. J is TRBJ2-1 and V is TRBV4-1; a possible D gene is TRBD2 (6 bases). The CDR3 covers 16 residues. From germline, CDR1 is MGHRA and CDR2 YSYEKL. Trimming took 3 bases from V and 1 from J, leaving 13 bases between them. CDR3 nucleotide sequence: TGCGCCAGCAGCCACGTTCGGGGGTTATCCTACAATGAGCAGTTCTTC. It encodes CASSHVRGLSYNEQFF.

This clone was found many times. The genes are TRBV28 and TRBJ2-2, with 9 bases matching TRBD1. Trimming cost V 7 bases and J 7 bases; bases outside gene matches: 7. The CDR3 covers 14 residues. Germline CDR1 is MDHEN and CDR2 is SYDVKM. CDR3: CASIGTGPVGELFF. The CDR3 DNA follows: TGTGCCAGCATCGGGACAGGGCCGGTCGGGGAGCTGTTTTTT.

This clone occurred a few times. In DNA, the CDR3 is TGTGCCAGCAGCCGAGAATTGCTAGCGGGAGTAGCTAATGAGCAGTTCTTC. Its protein product is CASSRELLAGVANEQFF. This rearrangement joins TRBV14 to TRBJ2-1, with 10 bases matching TRBD2. There are 17 residues in the CDR3. The germline V gene encodes CDR1 SGHDN and CDR2 FVKESK. V lost 4 bases to trimming and J lost 7 bases; unmatched junction nucleotides: 13.

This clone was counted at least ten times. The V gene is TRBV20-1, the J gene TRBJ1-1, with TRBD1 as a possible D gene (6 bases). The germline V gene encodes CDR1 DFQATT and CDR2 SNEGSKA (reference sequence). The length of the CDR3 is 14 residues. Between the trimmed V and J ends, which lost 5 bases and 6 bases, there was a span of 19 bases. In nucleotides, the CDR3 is TGCAGTGCTCGCCAACCGGCCAGGGGAGCTGAAGCTTTCTTT. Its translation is CSARQPARGAEAFF.